Sequencing of this TCR beta chain was carried out in a study of T-cell memory formation after mild COVID-19. The wider study: TCR clusters were mostly donor specific.

In this sample, this clonotype turned up a few times. The antigen is not known. Study conclusions and caveats: The authors left the SARS-CoV-2 specificity of second-wave clones peaking on day 37 unconfirmed. A second wave expanding day 15 to 37 was CD4+-biased; contracting clones were balanced.

TCRdb fed the 5' RACE reads into MiXCR, producing one record per CDR3 protein. The profile shows some 190,000 distinct CDR3 sequences, around 19% of them singletons. The sequence derives from an adult woman who had mild COVID-19 (a few samples of this study predate the infection). Cell type and time point are not known. The source material was PBMCs or a T cell subset sorted from them (not recorded which).

This chain's CDR3 is CASSPPVSYNEQFF. The CDR3 nucleotides are TGTGCCAGCAGCCCCCCGGTCTCCTACAATGAGCAGTTCTTC. The chain recombines TRBV3-1 with TRBJ2-1; D call uncertain. Germline assignment: CDR1 LGHDT and CDR2 YNNKEL (reference sequence). The CDR3 has 14 residues. The V end was cut by 4 bases, the J end by 0 bases, with 7 bases between.